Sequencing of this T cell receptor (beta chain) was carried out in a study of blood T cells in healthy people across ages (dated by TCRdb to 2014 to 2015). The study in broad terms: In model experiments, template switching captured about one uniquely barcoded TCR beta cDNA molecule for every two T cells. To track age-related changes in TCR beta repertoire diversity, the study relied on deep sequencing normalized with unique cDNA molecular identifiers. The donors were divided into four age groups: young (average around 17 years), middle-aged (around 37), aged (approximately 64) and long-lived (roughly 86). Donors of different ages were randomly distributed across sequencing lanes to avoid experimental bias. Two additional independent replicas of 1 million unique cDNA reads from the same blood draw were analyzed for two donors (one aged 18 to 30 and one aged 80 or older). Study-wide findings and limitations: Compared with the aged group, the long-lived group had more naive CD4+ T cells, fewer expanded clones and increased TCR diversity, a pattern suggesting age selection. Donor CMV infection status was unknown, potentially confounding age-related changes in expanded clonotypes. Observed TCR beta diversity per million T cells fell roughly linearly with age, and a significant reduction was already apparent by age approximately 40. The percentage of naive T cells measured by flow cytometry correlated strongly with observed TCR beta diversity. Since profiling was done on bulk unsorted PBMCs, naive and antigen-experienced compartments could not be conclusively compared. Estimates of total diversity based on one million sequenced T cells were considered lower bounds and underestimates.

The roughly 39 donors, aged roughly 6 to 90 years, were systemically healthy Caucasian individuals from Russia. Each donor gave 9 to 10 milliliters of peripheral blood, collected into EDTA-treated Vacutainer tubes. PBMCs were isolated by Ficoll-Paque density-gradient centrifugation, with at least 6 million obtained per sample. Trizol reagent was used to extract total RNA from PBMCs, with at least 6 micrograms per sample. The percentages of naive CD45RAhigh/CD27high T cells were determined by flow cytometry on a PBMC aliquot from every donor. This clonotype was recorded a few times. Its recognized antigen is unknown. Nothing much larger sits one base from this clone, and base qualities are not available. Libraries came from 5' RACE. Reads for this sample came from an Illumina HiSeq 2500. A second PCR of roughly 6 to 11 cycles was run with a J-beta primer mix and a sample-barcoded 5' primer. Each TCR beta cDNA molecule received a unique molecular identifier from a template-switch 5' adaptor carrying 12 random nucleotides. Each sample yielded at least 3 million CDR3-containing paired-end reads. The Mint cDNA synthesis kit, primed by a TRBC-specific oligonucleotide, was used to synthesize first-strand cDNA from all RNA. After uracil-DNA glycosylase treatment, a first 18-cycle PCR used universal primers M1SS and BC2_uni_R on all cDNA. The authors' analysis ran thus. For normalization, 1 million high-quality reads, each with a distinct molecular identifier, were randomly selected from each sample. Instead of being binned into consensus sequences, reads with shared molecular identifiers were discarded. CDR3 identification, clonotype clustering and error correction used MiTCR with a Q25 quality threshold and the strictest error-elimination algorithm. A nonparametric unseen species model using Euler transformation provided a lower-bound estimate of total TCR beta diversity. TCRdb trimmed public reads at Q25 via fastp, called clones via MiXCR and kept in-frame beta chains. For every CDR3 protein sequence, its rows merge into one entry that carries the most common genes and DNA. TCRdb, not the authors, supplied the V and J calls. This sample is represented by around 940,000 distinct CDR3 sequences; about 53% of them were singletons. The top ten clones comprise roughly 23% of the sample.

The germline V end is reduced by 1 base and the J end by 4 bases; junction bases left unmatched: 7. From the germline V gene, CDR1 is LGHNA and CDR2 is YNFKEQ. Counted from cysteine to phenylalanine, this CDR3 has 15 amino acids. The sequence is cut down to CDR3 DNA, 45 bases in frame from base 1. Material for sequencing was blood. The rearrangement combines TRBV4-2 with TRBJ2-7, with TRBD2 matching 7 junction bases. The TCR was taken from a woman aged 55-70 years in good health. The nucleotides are TGTGCCAGCAGCCAAGGGGGGGGACTAACTTACGAGCAGTACTTC. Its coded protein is CASSQGGGLTYEQYF.